This T cell receptor beta chain was sequenced in a study of blood T cell repertoires in COVID-19. Overall study: In each case, the material was cDNA or gDNA derived from T cells, B-cell-depleted T cells, or PBMCs.

This clone was observed a single time. Libraries were prepared by immunoSEQ multiplex PCR; TCRdb keeps only in-frame clonotypes and omits some of them. The repertoire consists of a few hundred thousand clones, with just over 90% occurring once and the leading ten covering more than 0.85%. Germline CDR1 SGHKS, CDR2 YYEKEE (reference sequence). This CDR3 is built from 14 residues. The germline V and J ends were trimmed by 0 bases and 11 bases, with 17 bases remaining between them. Adults between roughly 18 and 95 years of age took part from approximately 24 US areas. The chain is built from TRBV5-5 and TRBJ1-1, with a weak D call TRBD1 (6 bases). Sample: PBMCs or T cells enriched from blood (not recorded which). This TCR came from a woman in her thirties or forties who had been exposed to COVID-19. The CDR3 region is CASSLGQAIWWAFF. CDR3 DNA sequence: TGTGCCAGCAGCTTGGGACAGGCAATTTGGTGGGCTTTCTTT.